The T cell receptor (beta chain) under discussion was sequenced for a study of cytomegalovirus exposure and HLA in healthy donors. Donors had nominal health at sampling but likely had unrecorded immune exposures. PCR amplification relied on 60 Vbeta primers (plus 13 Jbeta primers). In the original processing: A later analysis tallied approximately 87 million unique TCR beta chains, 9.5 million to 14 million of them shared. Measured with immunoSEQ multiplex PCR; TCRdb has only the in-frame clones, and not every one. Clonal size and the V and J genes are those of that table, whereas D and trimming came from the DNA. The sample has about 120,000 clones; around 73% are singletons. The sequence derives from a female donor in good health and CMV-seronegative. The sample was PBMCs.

CDR3 amino acids: CASSRPSGSVAGELFF. The CDR3 coding sequence is TGTGCCAGTAGTCGGCCTAGCGGGAGTGTGGCCGGGGAGCTGTTTTTT. V gene TRBV19 combines with J gene TRBJ2-2; the match to TRBD2 covers 10 bases. V lost 5 bases and J lost 6; bases outside the gene matches: 9. CDR3 length: 16 residues. The V gene's germline CDR1 is LNHDA and CDR2 SQIVND (reference sequence).